The text below deals with one TCR beta chain. The sample holds one count of this clone. Its antigen is currently not known. No much larger clonotype is one base removed from it; base qualities were not supplied. This entry is derived from a study of long-term antiretroviral therapy in people with HIV (dated by TCRdb to between 2021 and 2024). Turning to the overall study: The earliest samples were collected approximately a decade before the 2015 WHO recommendation for immediate ART, a period when ART was typically delayed until CD4 counts fell. Of the 30 to 35 participants with HIV, about a dozen were female. No cross-contamination during QIAcube processing turned up in test extractions that ran a monoclonal T-cell line alongside 30 to 35 polyclonal samples. A retrospective serial study tested whether changes in peripheral blood TRB repertoire composition and diversity were associated with ART initiation and durable HIV suppression. A total of about 180 cryopreserved PBMC samples were contributed to the cohort by 30 adults with confirmed HIV infection, with samples collected serially over a mean of around 6 years (range 1-12). The study at large found these results: Unsorted PBMC were profiled instead of sorted CD4+ and CD8+ T cells because pre-ART samples had limited cell numbers. At every time point, the repertoire was dominated by expanded TRB clones first identified before ART initiation, although this dominance fluctuated and, in many PLHIV, declined after ART. No data were available on ART adherence, viral resistance or therapy changes, limiting inferences about post-ART repertoire changes. Starting ART was linked to a significant rise in TRB diversity, yet even after long-term ART the diversity remained significantly lower than in transplant donor controls. HIV repertoires had narrower CDR3 length ranges than controls, and the network structure suggested an antigen-experienced repertoire that shifted only slightly toward naive after ART. Limited PBMC availability meant only the TCR beta chain was sequenced, without alpha chain pairing. The samples were dated from about 2003 to 2018, and the ART regimens that were used may be less effective than current ART regimens.

Sequencing of the TRB variable region was done with the immunoSEQ hsTCRB v3.0 assay at survey level resolution. The targeted TRB sequencing depth was 40,000-50,000 T-cell genomes per sample. TRB libraries were pooled and sequenced on an Illumina MiSeq using a v3 150-cycle kit. As for how the authors treated the data: Repertoire analysis was performed in R inside a reproducible Nextflow workflow that covered QC, data transformation and analysis. Custom analyses were implemented in LymphoSeq2, an R package for AIRR-Seq data exploration. A few samples that produced fewer than 5000 total TRB sequences were removed, so approximately 170 HIV repertoires were analyzed. Among the roughly 180 retained HIV repertoires, some 59 were collected before ART initiation and 129 after ART initiation. Repertoires were downsampled to 5000 TRB nucleotide sequences, with summary statistics averaged over 100 downsampling iterations. TRB sequences were retained for analysis only if CDR3 regions of at least seven amino acids were present. A Shannon entropy-derived clonality score and the Gini coefficient were used to measure diversity. In the repertoire networks, any two of the top 5000 CDR3 amino acid sequences were connected whenever the two sequences differed by an edit distance of one. For TRB CDR3 amino acid sequences, antigen specificity groups and MHC restriction were predicted with GLIPH2. Known CMV, EBV, HIV or tissue antigen associations were flagged by matching CDR3 amino acid sequences against VDJdb and McPAS-TCR. Pre-ART, post-ART and control groups were compared with Wilcoxon signed-rank tests and Holm-Bonferroni correction. TCRdb limited this immuneACCESS table to in-frame rearrangements with V and J called. A share of clones is missing; checked studies link under half to unresolved V genes, and the rest is unexplained. V and J calls and clone size are given by that table; D and trimming were obtained from the DNA. Recorded for this sample are fewer than 40,000 clones; roughly 78% of them occurred a single time. The top ten hold about 6% of the sample.

To be included, a participant needed at least one PBMC sample from before ART initiation plus at least two post-ART samples. Every participant with HIV received treatment in the United States of America. Before DNA extraction, cryopreserved samples containing roughly 0.9-10 million PBMC were thawed and washed. At the time of the earliest PBMC sample, participants with HIV were aged between about 20 and 54 years. Each participant contributed PBMC samples from 1-4 timepoints before ART initiation and 2-8 timepoints after ART initiation, with a median of 7 samples. Serial HIV viral load, CD4+ T-cell count, ART history and demographic data were obtained for every participant. A Qiagen kit on a QIAcube was used to extract genomic DNA from unsorted PBMC, with samples processed in batches of 12. The TCR comes from a young man with HIV. The sequencing here drew on unsorted PBMCs, taken 3.4 years after starting antiretroviral therapy.

The CDR3 here reads CASSIYGSNQPQHF. The DNA sequence is as follows: TGTGCCAGTAGTATATATGGAAGCAATCAGCCCCAGCATTTT. This chain joins TRBV19 to TRBJ1-5, with the identity of the D gene unclear. The junction carries 6 bases between V and J, which are trimmed by 2 bases and 1 base respectively. Via the germline V gene (reference sequence), CDR1 is LNHDA and CDR2 SQIVND. From the cysteine up to the phenylalanine, the CDR3 has a length of 14 residues. The retained sequence is limited to the CDR3, 42 bases, with the frame set at the first base.